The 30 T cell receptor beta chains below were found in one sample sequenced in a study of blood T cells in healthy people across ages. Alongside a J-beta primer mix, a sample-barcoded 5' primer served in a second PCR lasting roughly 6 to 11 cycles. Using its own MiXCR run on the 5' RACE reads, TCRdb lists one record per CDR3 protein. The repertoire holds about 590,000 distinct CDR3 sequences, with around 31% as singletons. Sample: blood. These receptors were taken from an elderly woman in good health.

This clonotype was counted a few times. CDR3 bases: TGCAGTGCCGCGGGGGGAAGCGCCACCAATGAGCAGTACTTC. Translated, it gives CSAAGGSATNEQYF. The J gene is TRBJ2-5, the V gene TRBV20-1; TRBD2 aligns across 8 bases. This CDR3 region has 14 residues. V lost 6 bases to trimming and J lost 11 bases; unmatched junction nucleotides: 17. Looked up from germline, CDR1 is DFQATT and CDR2 is SNEGSKA (reference sequence).

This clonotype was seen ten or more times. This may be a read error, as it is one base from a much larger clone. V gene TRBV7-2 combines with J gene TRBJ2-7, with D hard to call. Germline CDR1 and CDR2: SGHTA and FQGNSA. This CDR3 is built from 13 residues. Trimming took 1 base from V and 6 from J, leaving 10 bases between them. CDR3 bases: TGTGCCAGCAGCTTAGGGCTGCGTTCCGAGCAGTACTTC. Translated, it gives CASSLGLRSEQYF.

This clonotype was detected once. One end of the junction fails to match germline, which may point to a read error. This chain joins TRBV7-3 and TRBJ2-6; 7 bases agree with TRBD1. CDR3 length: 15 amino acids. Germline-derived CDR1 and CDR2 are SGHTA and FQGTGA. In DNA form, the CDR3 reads TGTGCCAGCAGCTCCGGACAGGCTGGGGCCAACGTCCGGACTTTC. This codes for CASSSGQAGANVRTF.

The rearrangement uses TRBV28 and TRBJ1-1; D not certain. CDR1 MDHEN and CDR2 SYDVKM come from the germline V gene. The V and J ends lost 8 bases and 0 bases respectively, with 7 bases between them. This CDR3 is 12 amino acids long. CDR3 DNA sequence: TGTGCCAGCGAGAGGGTGAACACTGAAGCTTTCTTT. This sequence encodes CASERVNTEAFF.

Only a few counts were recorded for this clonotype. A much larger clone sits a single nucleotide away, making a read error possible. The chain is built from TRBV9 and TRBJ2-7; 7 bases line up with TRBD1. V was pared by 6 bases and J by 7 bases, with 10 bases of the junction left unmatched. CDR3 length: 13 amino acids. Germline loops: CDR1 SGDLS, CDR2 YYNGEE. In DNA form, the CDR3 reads TGTGCCAGCACCCGAAACAGGGGCAATGAGCAGTACTTC. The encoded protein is CASTRNRGNEQYF.

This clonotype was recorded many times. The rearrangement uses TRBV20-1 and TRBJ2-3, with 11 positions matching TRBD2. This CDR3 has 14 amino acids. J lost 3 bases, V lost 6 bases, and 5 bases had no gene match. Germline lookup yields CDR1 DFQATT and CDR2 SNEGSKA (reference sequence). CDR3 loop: CSAPTSGTTDTQYF. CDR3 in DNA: TGCAGTGCGCCGACTAGCGGGACTACAGATACGCAGTATTTT.

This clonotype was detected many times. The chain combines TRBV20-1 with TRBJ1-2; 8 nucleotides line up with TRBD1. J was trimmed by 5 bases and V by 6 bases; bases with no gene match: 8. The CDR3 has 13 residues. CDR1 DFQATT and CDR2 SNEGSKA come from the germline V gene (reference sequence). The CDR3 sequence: CSAGPGGNYGYTF. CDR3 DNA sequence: TGCAGTGCCGGCCCAGGGGGCAATTATGGCTACACCTTC.

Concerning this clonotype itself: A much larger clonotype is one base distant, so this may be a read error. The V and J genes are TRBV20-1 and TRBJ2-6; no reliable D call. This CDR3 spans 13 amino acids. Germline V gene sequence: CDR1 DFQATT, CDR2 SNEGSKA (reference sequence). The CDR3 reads CGGFSSGANVLTF. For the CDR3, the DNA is TGCGGTGGGTTTTCCTCTGGGGCCAACGTCCTGACTTTC.

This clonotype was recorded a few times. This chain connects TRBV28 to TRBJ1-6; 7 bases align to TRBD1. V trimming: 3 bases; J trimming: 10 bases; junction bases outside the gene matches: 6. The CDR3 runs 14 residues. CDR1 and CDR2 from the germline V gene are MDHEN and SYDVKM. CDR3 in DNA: TGTGCCAGCAGTTTTTCAGGGGGGCGGTCACCCCTCCACTTT. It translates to CASSFSGGRSPLHF.

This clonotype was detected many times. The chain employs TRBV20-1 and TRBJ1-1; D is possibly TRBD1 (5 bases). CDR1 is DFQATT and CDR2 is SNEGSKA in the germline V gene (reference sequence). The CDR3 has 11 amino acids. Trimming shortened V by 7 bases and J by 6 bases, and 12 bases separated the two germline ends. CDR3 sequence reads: CSVDRGSEAFF. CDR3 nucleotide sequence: TGCAGTGTAGACAGAGGTTCTGAAGCTTTCTTT.

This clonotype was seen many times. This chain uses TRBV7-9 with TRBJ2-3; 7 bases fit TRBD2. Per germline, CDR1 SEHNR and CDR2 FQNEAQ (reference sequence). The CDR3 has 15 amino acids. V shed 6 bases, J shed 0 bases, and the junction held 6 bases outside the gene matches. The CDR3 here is CASSDRLASTDTQYF. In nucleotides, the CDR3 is TGTGCCAGCAGTGACAGACTAGCAAGCACAGATACGCAGTATTTT.

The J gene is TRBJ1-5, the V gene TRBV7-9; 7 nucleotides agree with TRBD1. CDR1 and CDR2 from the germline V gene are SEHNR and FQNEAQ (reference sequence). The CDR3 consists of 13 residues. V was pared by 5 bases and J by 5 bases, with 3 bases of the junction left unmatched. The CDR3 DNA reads TGTGCCAGCAGCCGGGGACAGTATCAGCCCCAGCATTTT. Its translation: CASSRGQYQPQHF.

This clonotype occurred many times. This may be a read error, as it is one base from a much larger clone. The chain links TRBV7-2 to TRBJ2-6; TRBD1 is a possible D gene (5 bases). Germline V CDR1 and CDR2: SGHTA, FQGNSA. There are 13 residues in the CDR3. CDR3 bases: TGTGCCAGCAGCTTTTCTGGGGCCAACGTCCGGACTTTC. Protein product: CASSFSGANVRTF. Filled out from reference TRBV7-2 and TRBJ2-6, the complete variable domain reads GAGVSQSPSNKVTEKGKDVELRCDPISGHTALYWYRQSLGQGLEFLIYFQGNSAPDKSGLPSDRFSAERTGGSVSTLTIQRTQQEDSAVYLCASSFSGANVRTFGAGSRLTVL.

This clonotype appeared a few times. CDR3 sequence: CASSYGSSQYMNTEAFF. The CDR3 nucleotides read TGTGCCAGCAGTTACGGTAGTTCACAGTACATGAACACTGAAGCTTTCTTT. The chain joins TRBV6-2 or TRBV6-3 to TRBJ1-1, with no clear D. In germline, CDR1 is MNHEY, CDR2 SVGEGT. The ends were cut back, 2 bases at V and 0 bases at J, with 16 bases in the middle. There are 17 residues in the CDR3.

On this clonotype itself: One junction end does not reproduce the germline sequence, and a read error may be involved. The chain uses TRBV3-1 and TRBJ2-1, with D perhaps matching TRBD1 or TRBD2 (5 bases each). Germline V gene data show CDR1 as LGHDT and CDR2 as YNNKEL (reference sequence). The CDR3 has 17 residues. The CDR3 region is CASSLQLGRFSYNERYF. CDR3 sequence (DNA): TGTGCCAGCAGCCTCCAATTGGGGCGCTTTTCTTACAATGAGCGGTACTTC.

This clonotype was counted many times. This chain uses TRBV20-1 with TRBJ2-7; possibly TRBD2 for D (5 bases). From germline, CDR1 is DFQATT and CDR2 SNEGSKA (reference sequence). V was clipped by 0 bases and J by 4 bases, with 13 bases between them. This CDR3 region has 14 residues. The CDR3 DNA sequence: TGCAGTGCTAGAGACCCGGGAAGGGTTTACGAGCAGTACTTC. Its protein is CSARDPGRVYEQYF.

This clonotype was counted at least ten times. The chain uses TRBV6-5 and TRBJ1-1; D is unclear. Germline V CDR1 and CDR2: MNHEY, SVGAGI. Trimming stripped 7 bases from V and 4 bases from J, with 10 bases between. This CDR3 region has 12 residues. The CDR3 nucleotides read TGTGCCAGCACTTCCCGATTCACTGAAGCTTTCTTT. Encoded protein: CASTSRFTEAFF.

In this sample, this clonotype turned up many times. The CDR3 DNA sequence: TGTGCCAGCAGCGTAGCTGGTGGGGATACGCAGTATTTT. Amino acids: CASSVAGGDTQYF. The chain carries TRBV9 and TRBJ2-3; D is undetermined. Germline CDR1 SGDLS, CDR2 YYNGEE. With 0 bases removed from V and 6 bases from J, the gap between germline ends came to 8 bases. The CDR3 consists of 13 residues.

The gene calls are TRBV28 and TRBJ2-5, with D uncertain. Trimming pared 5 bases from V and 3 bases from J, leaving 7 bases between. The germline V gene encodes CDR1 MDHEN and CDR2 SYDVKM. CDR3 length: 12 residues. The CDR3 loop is CASSPPKETQYF. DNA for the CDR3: TGTGCCAGCAGTCCCCCTAAAGAGACCCAGTACTTC.

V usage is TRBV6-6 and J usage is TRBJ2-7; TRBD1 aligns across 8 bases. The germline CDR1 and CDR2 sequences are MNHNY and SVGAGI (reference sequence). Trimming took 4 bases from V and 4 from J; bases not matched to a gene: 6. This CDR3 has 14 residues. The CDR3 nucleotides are TGTGCCAGCAGTTTCGGGGACAGGAATTACGAGCAGTACTTC. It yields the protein CASSFGDRNYEQYF.

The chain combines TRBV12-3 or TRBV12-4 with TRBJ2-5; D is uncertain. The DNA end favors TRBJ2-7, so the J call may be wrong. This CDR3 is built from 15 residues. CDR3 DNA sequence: TGTGCCAGCACTATAACTGGCCCAGCGTTATACGAGCAGTACTTC. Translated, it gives CASTITGPALYEQYF.

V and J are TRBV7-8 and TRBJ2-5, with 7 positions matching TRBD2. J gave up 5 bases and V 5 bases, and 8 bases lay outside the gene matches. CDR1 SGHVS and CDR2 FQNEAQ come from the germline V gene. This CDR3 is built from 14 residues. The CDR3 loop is CASSVNWGGETQYF. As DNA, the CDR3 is TGTGCCAGCAGCGTAAATTGGGGAGGGGAGACCCAGTACTTC.

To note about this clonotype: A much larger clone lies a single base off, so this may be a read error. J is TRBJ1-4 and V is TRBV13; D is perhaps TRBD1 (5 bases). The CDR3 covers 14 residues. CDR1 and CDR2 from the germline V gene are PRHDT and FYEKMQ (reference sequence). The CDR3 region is CASTRRGANEKPFF. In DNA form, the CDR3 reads TGTGCCAGCACCCGAAGAGGGGCTAATGAAAAACCGTTTTTT.

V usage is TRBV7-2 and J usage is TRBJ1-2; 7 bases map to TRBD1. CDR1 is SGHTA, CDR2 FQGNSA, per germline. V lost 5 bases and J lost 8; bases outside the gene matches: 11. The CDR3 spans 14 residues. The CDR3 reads CASSPGTEAWGYTF. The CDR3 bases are TGTGCCAGCAGCCCGGGGACAGAGGCGTGGGGCTACACCTTC.

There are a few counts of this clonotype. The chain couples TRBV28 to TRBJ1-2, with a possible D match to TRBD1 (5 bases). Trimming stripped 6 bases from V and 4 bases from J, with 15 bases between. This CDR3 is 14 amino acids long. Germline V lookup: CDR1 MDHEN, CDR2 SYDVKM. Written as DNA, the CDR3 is TGTGCCAGCAGGGGGGGACGGTCGGCCTATGGCTACACCTTC. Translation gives CASRGGRSAYGYTF.

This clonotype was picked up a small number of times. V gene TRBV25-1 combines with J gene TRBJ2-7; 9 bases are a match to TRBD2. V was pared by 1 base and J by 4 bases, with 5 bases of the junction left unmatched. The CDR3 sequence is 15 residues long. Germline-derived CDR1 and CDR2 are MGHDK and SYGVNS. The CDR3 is CASSEWRGGGYEQYF. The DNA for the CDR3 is TGTGCCAGCAGTGAATGGCGGGGGGGCGGGTACGAGCAGTACTTC.

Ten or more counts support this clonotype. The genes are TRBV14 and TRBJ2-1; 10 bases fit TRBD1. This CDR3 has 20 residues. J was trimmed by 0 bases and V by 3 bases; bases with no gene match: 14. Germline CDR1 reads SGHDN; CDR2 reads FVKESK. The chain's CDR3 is CASSHILSGTGANSYNEQFF. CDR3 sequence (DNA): TGTGCCAGCAGCCATATCCTCTCTGGGACAGGGGCCAACTCCTACAATGAGCAGTTCTTC.

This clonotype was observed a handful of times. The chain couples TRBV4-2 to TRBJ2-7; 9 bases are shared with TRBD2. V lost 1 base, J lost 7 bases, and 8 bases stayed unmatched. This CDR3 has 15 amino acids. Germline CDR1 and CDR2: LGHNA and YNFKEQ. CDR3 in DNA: TGTGCCAGCAGCCAAGTTAGCGGGGGTCCGAATGAGCAGTACTTC. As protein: CASSQVSGGPNEQYF.

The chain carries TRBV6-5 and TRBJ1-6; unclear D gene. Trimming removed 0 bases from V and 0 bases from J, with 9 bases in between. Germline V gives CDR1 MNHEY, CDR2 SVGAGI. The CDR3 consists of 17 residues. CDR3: CASSYSEFRSYNSPLHF. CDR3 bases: TGTGCCAGCAGTTACTCGGAATTCCGCTCCTATAATTCACCCCTCCACTTT.

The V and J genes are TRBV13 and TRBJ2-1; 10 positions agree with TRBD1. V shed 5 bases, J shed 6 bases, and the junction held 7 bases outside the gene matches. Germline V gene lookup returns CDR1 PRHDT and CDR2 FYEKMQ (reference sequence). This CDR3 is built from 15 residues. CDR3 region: CASSGGQGRINEQFF. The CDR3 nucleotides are TGTGCCAGCAGCGGGGGACAGGGGCGTATCAATGAGCAGTTCTTC.